This T cell receptor beta chain was retrieved from a study of identical twins. The study, taken as a whole, reports: Twin-shared out-of-frame alpha sequences were enriched for low generation probability. Researchers reported weaker excess twin sharing in beta out-of-frame sequences.

Worth noting for this clonotype: Its antigen is currently unknown.

Template switching added a universal primer site, and cDNA bore unique molecular identifiers. A single record per CDR3 protein comes from TCRdb applying MiXCR to the 5' RACE reads. The sample carries 200,000 to 250,000 distinct CDR3 sequences, around 6.8% recorded once. These data were also filed under a second study, of yellow fever vaccine responses in identical twins. From that report: On the reported evidence, twins' vaccine T cell responses seemed partly convergent and partly personalized.

The origin of this receptor is a woman between 18 and 30 years old in good health. Material for sequencing was memory (CD45RO+) T cells sorted from blood.

The CDR3 sequence is CASSGSSGGSLPRSTDTQYF. DNA for the CDR3: TGTGCCAGCAGTGGGTCCTCCGGGGGCAGTTTACCCCGCAGCACAGATACGCAGTATTTT. V is TRBV25-1 and J is TRBJ2-3, with D tentatively TRBD1 or TRBD2 (6 bases each). This CDR3 contains 20 residues. Germline CDR1 is MGHDK and CDR2 is SYGVNS. Trimming cost V 4 bases and J 0 bases, with 26 bases left between them.